This T cell receptor (beta chain) was found in a study of human T cells and chemical hapten exposure. Study-level background: 2% DPC applied to a roughly 2 cm by roughly 2 cm arm area sensitized donors. Chiefly women, the patients showed alopecia areata, totalis or universalis. Study-wide points: Because all patients had alopecia, their immune responses might differ from healthy ones. Controls formed significantly fewer large CDR3 similarity clusters than expanded TCRs did.

TCRdb reprocessed the RACE reads with MiXCR, giving one entry per CDR3 protein. The table has about 51,000 distinct CDR3 sequences, about 9.2% seen once. As for this clonotype: The antigen remains unidentified.

V was pared by 4 bases and J by 3 bases, with 12 bases between. Germline assignment: CDR1 SGDLS and CDR2 YYNGEE. The CDR3 consists of 14 residues. Sample time point: pre-sensitization, week 0. Documented treatment: therapeutic diphenylcyclopropenone sensitization with weekly scalp DPC. The source is a woman in her thirties or forties with alopecia areata. Some clones in this sample may be carry-over from other donors' samples. This chain links TRBV9 with TRBJ2-3; a possible D gene is TRBD2 (5 bases). Material: whole blood, obtained in connection with sensitization to the hapten diphenylcyclopropenone (DPC). CDR3 amino acids: CASSRRTYTDTQYF. As DNA, the CDR3 is TGTGCCAGCAGCCGACGGACTTATACAGATACGCAGTATTTT.